The 4 T cell receptor beta chains given below trace back to one sample, sequenced in a study of blood T cell repertoires in COVID-19. Measured with immunoSEQ multiplex PCR; TCRdb has only the in-frame clones, and not every one. This table holds over 300,000 clones, roughly 88% found once. Sequenced sample: PBMCs or T cells enriched from blood (not recorded which). These receptors originate from a man aged 25-40 years who had recovered from COVID-19.

The chain joins TRBV30 to TRBJ1-5, with D possibly matching TRBD1 (6 bases). The germline V gene has CDR1 GTSNPN and CDR2 SVGIG (reference sequence). Between the trimmed V and J ends, which lost 0 bases and 2 bases, there was a span of 8 bases. The CDR3 consists of 14 residues. CDR3 coding DNA: TGTGCCTGGAGTGTAGCAGGGGGCAATCAGCCCCAGCATTTT. This translates into CAWSVAGGNQPQHF.

This chain connects TRBV7-8 to TRBJ2-5, with TRBD1 identical over 9 bases. CDR3 length equals 14 residues. J gave up 5 bases and V 5 bases, and 6 bases lay outside the gene matches. Germline V gene lookup returns CDR1 SGHVS and CDR2 FQNEAQ. CDR3 sequence: CASSPGQGKETQYF. DNA for the CDR3: TGTGCCAGCAGCCCAGGACAGGGGAAGGAGACCCAGTACTTC.

The chain combines TRBV10-3 with TRBJ2-7, with D perhaps matching TRBD1 (6 bases). Trimming removed 6 bases from V and 2 bases from J, with 20 bases in between. From germline, CDR1 is ENHRY and CDR2 SYGVKD. The CDR3 has 16 amino acids. This chain's CDR3 is CAIRDIPGHNTYEQYF. CDR3 sequence (DNA): TGTGCCATCAGGGATATACCGGGACACAACACCTACGAGCAGTACTTC.

V and J are TRBV7-9 and TRBJ1-2; 8 positions agree with TRBD1. The CDR3 sequence is 17 residues long. The V gene end was trimmed by 5 bases and the J gene end by 3 bases; junction bases not matched to a gene: 14. CDR1 SEHNR and CDR2 FQNEAQ come from the germline V gene (reference sequence). The CDR3 loop reads CASSDTGGQVPHYGYTF. DNA for the CDR3: TGTGCCAGCAGCGATACAGGGGGGCAGGTCCCCCACTATGGCTACACCTTC.